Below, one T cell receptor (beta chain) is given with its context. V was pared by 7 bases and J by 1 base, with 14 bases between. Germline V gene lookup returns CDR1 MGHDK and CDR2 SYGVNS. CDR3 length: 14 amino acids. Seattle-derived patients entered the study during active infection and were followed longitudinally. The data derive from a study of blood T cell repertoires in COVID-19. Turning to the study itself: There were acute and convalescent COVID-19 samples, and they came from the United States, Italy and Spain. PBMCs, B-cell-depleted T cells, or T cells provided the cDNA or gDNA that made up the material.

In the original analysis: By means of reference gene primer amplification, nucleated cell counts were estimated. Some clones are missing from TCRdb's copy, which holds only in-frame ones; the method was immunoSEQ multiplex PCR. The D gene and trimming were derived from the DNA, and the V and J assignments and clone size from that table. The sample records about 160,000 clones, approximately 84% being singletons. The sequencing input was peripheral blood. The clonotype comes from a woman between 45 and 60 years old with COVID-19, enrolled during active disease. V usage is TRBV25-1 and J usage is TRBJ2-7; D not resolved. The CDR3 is CASIPTGRSYEQYF. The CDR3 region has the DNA TGTGCCAGCATACCGACGGGTAGGTCCTACGAGCAGTACTTC.